This TCR beta chain was found in a study of identical twins. One entry per CDR3 protein results from TCRdb running MiXCR on the 5' RACE reads. There are roughly 1.6 million distinct CDR3 sequences in the sample; 25% to 35% occur only once, and 0.25% to 0.3% lies in the top ten. The TCR comes from a newborn girl in good health. Source material: cord blood.

The DNA for the CDR3 is TGTGCCAGCAGCCGAATCGACAGGAGGGGTGCGCCCCAGCATTTT. Residues: CASSRIDRRGAPQHF. The chain links TRBV4-2 to TRBJ1-5; perhaps TRBD1 as D (6 bases). The CDR3 is made up of 15 amino acids. The V and J ends lost 4 bases and 9 bases respectively, with 19 bases between them. CDR1 is LGHNA, CDR2 YNFKEQ, per germline.